This T cell receptor beta chain was sequenced in a study of PD-1 blockade in classical Hodgkin lymphoma (dated by TCRdb to about 2020). Concerning the study at large: Nivolumab dosing was 3 mg/kg intravenously every 2 weeks, continuing until either disease progression or unacceptable toxicity. The study used CyTOF and TCR beta sequencing to define a peripheral blood immune signature of response to PD-1 blockade in classical Hodgkin lymphoma.

Clipping removes 4 bases from V and 5 bases from J, with 11 as the unmatched junction base count. The CDR3 runs 15 amino acids, cysteine and phenylalanine included. Only the CDR3 DNA stays, 45 bases, in frame from base 1. From a lookup of the germline V gene, CDR1 and CDR2 are MNHEY and SVGAGI. With respect to this clone: Its antigen remains unidentified. Base qualities are not at hand, and no much larger clone is one base apart.

The paper's findings and limits, for the study overall: A significant rise by C4D1 was seen in CD4+ but not CD8+ TCR diversity (p=0.0027 vs p=0.16), with the rise being most apparent in complete responders (p=0.02). The study covered only a single clinical trial cohort, and the causes of the repertoire differences, possibly disease activity or prior therapy, were still not defined. Baseline TCR diversity was reported to be lower in newly diagnosed patients than in healthy donors, and even lower in relapsed/refractory patients. Lower diversity was observed in patients in whom nivolumab was started less than 1 year after ASCT, and these patients were excluded from later analyses so that confounding by immune reconstitution would be avoided. Trial patients achieving complete response had baseline diversity similar to newly diagnosed patients, whereas partial responders and progressors had significantly lower diversity.

Explained via the paper, the time point label denotes: cycle 4 day 1 (C4D1), after 6 weeks of nivolumab. Every trial patient had relapsed following autologous stem cell transplantation, and prior brentuximab vedotin exposure was what differed among cohorts A, B and C. The trial cohort comprised about 60 patients with relapsed/refractory classical Hodgkin lymphoma whose best overall responses were complete response, partial response or progressive disease. Single-agent nivolumab was administered to trial patients in the multi-cohort phase II CheckMate 205 trial. Best overall response was determined by an independent review committee according to the 2007 International Working Group response criteria. Trial PBMCs were collected immediately before nivolumab initiation (C1D1) and during therapy at cycle 2 day 1 and cycle 4 day 1. Peripheral blood was collected in 8 mL Vacutainer Cell Preparation Tubes, from which PBMCs were isolated by centrifugation and then cryopreserved.

Genomic DNA was isolated using the Qiagen DNeasy kit from unsorted PBMCs as well as from negatively selected CD4+ and CD8+ fractions. Using primers that anneal to V and J segments, immunoSEQ multiplex PCR amplified the TCR beta CDR3 regions. A synthetic immune receptor repertoire was used to minimize amplification bias, and any remaining bias was removed computationally after sequencing. Under the source paper's analysis protocol: Custom Python scripts were used to quantify repertoire diversity as the Shannon entropy index. The unsorted, CD4+ and CD8+ repertoires were each analyzed separately, with the exception of combined analyses, where CD4+ and CD8+ sequences were merged in silico. Clonal expansion was defined as a frequency increase of at least 2-fold after treatment compared with C1D1, and clones undetected at baseline were assigned a pseudocount of 0.5. Singleton clones were defined as clones with 0 or 1 copy at C1D1, and non-singleton clones were defined as clones with 2 or more copies. Clones expanded in unsorted samples were annotated as CD4+, CD8+ or unknown by matching protein sequences in sorted samples from the same patient. Wilcoxon tests on paired samples were used to test diversity changes from C1D1 to C4D1. TCRdb stores this immuneACCESS table with in-frame sequences only. Part of the clones is absent; in the studies checked, under half of the shortfall reflects unresolved V genes, and no reason is known for the rest. V and J calls and clone size are as listed in that table; D and trimming were resolved from the DNA. The sample records roughly 96,000 clones, approximately 94% of which are singletons. Together, the top ten hold less than 2% of the sample.

This receptor chain uses TRBV6-5 and TRBJ2-7, with 7 bases matching TRBD1. The receptor comes from a human donor with classical Hodgkin lymphoma. The sequences come from peripheral blood mononuclear cells (PBMCs), collected before the fourth cycle of nivolumab. The CDR3 region reads CASSLQGWVEDEQYF. The DNA reads as follows: TGTGCCAGCAGTTTACAGGGGTGGGTTGAGGACGAGCAGTACTTC.